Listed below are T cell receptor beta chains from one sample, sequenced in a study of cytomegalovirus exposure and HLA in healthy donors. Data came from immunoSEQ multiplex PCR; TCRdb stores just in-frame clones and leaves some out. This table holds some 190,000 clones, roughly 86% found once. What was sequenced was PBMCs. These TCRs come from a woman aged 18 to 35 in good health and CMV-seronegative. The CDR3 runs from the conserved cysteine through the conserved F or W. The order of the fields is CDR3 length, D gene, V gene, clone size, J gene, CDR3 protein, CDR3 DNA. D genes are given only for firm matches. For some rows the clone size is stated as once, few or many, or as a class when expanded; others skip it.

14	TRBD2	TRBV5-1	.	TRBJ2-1	CASGLWTSYNEQFF	TGCGCCAGCGGCCTGTGGACTAGTTACAATGAGCAGTTCTTC
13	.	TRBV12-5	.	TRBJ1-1	CASGLGVNTEAFF	TGTGCTAGTGGTTTGGGAGTGAACACTGAAGCTTTCTTT
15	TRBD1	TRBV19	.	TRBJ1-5	CASSPGTGSNQPQHF	TGTGCCAGTAGTCCCGGGACAGGGAGCAATCAGCCCCAGCATTTT
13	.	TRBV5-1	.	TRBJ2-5	CASSLEIEETQYF	TGCGCCAGCAGCTTAGAAATAGAAGAGACCCAGTACTTC
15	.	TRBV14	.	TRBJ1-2	CASSQLSRDTYGYTF	TGTGCCAGCAGCCAACTCAGCCGGGACACCTATGGCTACACCTTC
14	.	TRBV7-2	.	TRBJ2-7	CASSSLKRSVHQYF	TGTGCCAGCAGCTCCCTGAAGAGGTCGGTTCATCAGTACTTC
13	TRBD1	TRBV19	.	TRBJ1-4	CASRQGAGEKLFF	TGTGCCAGTAGGCAGGGGGCGGGAGAAAAACTGTTTTTT
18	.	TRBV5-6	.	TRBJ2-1	CASSLEGRDFRSYNEQFF	TGTGCCAGCAGCTTGGAGGGCAGGGATTTTAGGTCCTACAATGAGCAGTTCTTC
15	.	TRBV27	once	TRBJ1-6	CASSFSNSYNSPLHF	TGTGCCAGCAGTTTCTCTAACTCCTATAATTCACCCCTCCACTTT
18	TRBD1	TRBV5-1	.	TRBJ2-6	CASSPRTGGVSGANVLTF	TGCGCCAGCAGCCCCAGGACAGGGGGGGTCTCTGGGGCCAACGTCCTGACTTTC
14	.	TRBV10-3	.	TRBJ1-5	CAISEARGRQPQHF	TGTGCCATCAGTGAGGCCAGGGGCAGGCAGCCCCAGCATTTT
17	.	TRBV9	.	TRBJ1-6	CASSATAGDSYNSPLHF	TGTGCCAGCAGCGCAACTGCCGGAGACTCCTATAATTCACCCCTCCACTTT
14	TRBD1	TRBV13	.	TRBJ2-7	CASSLFQTGDEQYF	TGTGCCAGCAGCCTCTTCCAGACAGGGGACGAGCAGTACTTC
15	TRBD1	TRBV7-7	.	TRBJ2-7	CASSPTGVGSYEQYF	TGTGCCAGCAGCCCGACAGGGGTGGGCTCCTACGAGCAGTACTTC
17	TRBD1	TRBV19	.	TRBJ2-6	CASSPGQLSSGANVLTF	TGTGCCAGTAGCCCGGGACAGCTCTCCTCTGGGGCCAACGTCCTGACTTTC
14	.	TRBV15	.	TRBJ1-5	CATSREGGWQPQHF	TGTGCCACCAGCAGAGAAGGAGGGTGGCAGCCCCAGCATTTT
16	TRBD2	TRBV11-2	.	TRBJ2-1	CASSRNSGSSYNEQFF	TGTGCCAGCAGCCGTAATAGCGGGAGCTCCTACAATGAGCAGTTCTTC
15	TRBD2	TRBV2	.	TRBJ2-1	CASRGGTSNYNEQFF	TGTGCCAGCAGGGGGGGGACTAGCAACTACAATGAGCAGTTCTTC